The rows below give T cell receptor beta chains drawn from one sample of a study of T cells in Graves' hyperthyroidism and ophthalmopathy. In TCRdb, the multiplex PCR reads were re-called with MiXCR into one record per CDR3 protein. The sample has around 500,000 distinct CDR3 sequences, about 15% seen once. Sequences were obtained from blood. The receptor set was obtained from a woman aged 18-29 years with Graves' hyperthyroidism. Both conserved end residues are part of each CDR3. D genes are given only for firm matches. Part of the rows lack a size; the others show once, few, many or a class for expanded clones.

D gene: TRBD1; V gene: TRBV20-1; J gene: TRBJ1-1; clone size: NA; CDR3 protein: CSARVPDRGPEAFF; CDR3 DNA: TGCAGTGCTAGAGTACCGGACAGGGGGCCTGAAGCTTTCTTT
D gene: TRBD1; V gene: TRBV5-1; J gene: TRBJ1-1; clone size: NA; CDR3 protein: CASTGGLFRNTEAFF; CDR3 DNA: TGCGCCAGTACAGGGGGCCTGTTTCGGAACACTGAAGCTTTCTTT
D gene: TRBD2; V gene: TRBV3-1; J gene: TRBJ2-7; clone size: many; CDR3 protein: CASSPRTSGRLEQYF; CDR3 DNA: TGTGCCAGCAGCCCTCGAACTAGCGGGAGGCTCGAGCAGTACTTC
D gene: TRBD2; V gene: TRBV29-1; J gene: TRBJ2-2; clone size: many; CDR3 protein: CSVGRAGGMSDGELFF; CDR3 DNA: TGCAGCGTTGGTAGAGCGGGAGGGATGTCAGACGGGGAGCTGTTTTTT
D gene: TRBD1; V gene: TRBV12-3/TRBV12-4; J gene: TRBJ1-5; clone size: many; CDR3 protein: CASSRSRDRGNQPQHF; CDR3 DNA: TGTGCCAGCAGCCGCAGCCGGGACAGGGGCAATCAGCCCCAGCATTTT
D gene: TRBD1; V gene: TRBV6-1; J gene: TRBJ2-3; clone size: few; CDR3 protein: CASRDRETDTQYF; CDR3 DNA: TGTGCCAGCCGGGACAGGGAAACAGATACGCAGTATTTT
D gene: NA; V gene: TRBV13; J gene: TRBJ2-2; clone size: NA; CDR3 protein: CASSLSAGPNTGELFF; CDR3 DNA: TGTGCCAGCAGCTTATCTGCGGGCCCGAACACCGGGGAGCTGTTTTTT
D gene: TRBD1; V gene: TRBV9; J gene: TRBJ2-5; clone size: NA; CDR3 protein: CASTPWGTARETQYF; CDR3 DNA: TGTGCCAGCACCCCCTGGGGGACAGCCCGGGAGACCCAGTACTTC
D gene: TRBD2; V gene: TRBV10-3; J gene: TRBJ2-1; clone size: many; CDR3 protein: CAISARTSGRYNEQFF; CDR3 DNA: TGTGCCATCAGCGCAAGGACTAGCGGGAGATACAATGAGCAGTTCTTC
D gene: TRBD1; V gene: TRBV30; J gene: TRBJ1-2; clone size: many; CDR3 protein: CAWAGTVYGYTF; CDR3 DNA: TGTGCCTGGGCCGGGACAGTCTATGGCTACACCTTC
D gene: TRBD2; V gene: TRBV30; J gene: TRBJ2-5; clone size: NA; CDR3 protein: CAWSPPGLAGVETQYF; CDR3 DNA: TGTGCCTGGAGTCCACCGGGACTAGCGGGAGTGGAGACCCAGTACTTC
D gene: TRBD2; V gene: TRBV10-3; J gene: TRBJ2-1; clone size: many; CDR3 protein: CAISDPTSRPYNEQFF; CDR3 DNA: TGTGCCATCAGTGACCCGACTAGCCGACCCTACAATGAGCAGTTCTTC
D gene: TRBD2; V gene: TRBV27; J gene: TRBJ2-5; clone size: many; CDR3 protein: CASSSTSGRGETQYF; CDR3 DNA: TGTGCCAGCAGCTCTACTAGCGGGAGAGGGGAGACCCAGTACTTC
D gene: NA; V gene: TRBV7-9; J gene: TRBJ1-1; clone size: NA; CDR3 protein: CASSLALSEAFF; CDR3 DNA: TGTGCCAGCAGCTTAGCGCTGTCTGAAGCTTTCTTT
D gene: TRBD2; V gene: TRBV12-5; J gene: TRBJ2-3; clone size: NA; CDR3 protein: CASGLIPGGATDTQYF; CDR3 DNA: TGTGCTAGTGGTTTGATTCCGGGAGGAGCGACAGATACGCAGTATTTT
D gene: TRBD1; V gene: TRBV24-1; J gene: TRBJ2-6; clone size: many; CDR3 protein: CATSPGTAFSGANVLTF; CDR3 DNA: TGTGCCACCAGCCCGGGGACAGCGTTCTCTGGGGCCAACGTCCTGACTTTC
D gene: NA; V gene: TRBV15; J gene: TRBJ1-5; clone size: many; CDR3 protein: CATSRDLSNQPQHF; CDR3 DNA: TGTGCCACCAGCAGAGATCTAAGCAATCAGCCCCAGCATTTT
D gene: TRBD2; V gene: TRBV15; J gene: TRBJ2-1; clone size: many; CDR3 protein: CATYRPTSGRYNEQFF; CDR3 DNA: TGTGCCACCTATAGACCTACTAGCGGGAGATACAATGAGCAGTTCTTC
D gene: TRBD1; V gene: TRBV20-1; J gene: TRBJ1-2; clone size: NA; CDR3 protein: CSASFRTGDSYTF; CDR3 DNA: TGCAGTGCTAGCTTCCGGACAGGGGATAGCTACACCTTC
D gene: TRBD2; V gene: TRBV3-1; J gene: TRBJ2-7; clone size: many; CDR3 protein: CASSVRASGLYEQYF; CDR3 DNA: TGTGCCAGCAGCGTCCGGGCTAGCGGGCTGTACGAGCAGTACTTC
D gene: NA; V gene: TRBV11-2; J gene: TRBJ2-3; clone size: many; CDR3 protein: CASSIRELVEDTQYF; CDR3 DNA: TGTGCCAGCAGCATAAGGGAGCTAGTGGAGGATACGCAGTATTTT
D gene: NA; V gene: TRBV6-5; J gene: TRBJ1-5; clone size: few; CDR3 protein: CASSYVGERQPQHF; CDR3 DNA: TGTGCCAGCAGTTACGTGGGTGAGAGGCAGCCCCAGCATTTT
D gene: NA; V gene: TRBV25-1; J gene: TRBJ1-6; clone size: NA; CDR3 protein: CASSLDEGYNSPLHF; CDR3 DNA: TGTGCCAGCAGTTTGGACGAGGGCTATAATTCACCCCTCCACTTT
D gene: NA; V gene: TRBV19; J gene: TRBJ1-2; clone size: many; CDR3 protein: CASSTRGTQGWSYGYTF; CDR3 DNA: TGTGCCAGTAGTACGCGAGGAACCCAGGGCTGGAGCTATGGCTACACCTTC
D gene: NA; V gene: TRBV9; J gene: TRBJ2-2; clone size: NA; CDR3 protein: CASSVDQSITGELFF; CDR3 DNA: TGTGCCAGCAGCGTAGACCAGAGCATCACCGGGGAGCTGTTTTTT
D gene: NA; V gene: TRBV4-1; J gene: TRBJ1-5; clone size: few; CDR3 protein: CANKQGMNQPQHF; CDR3 DNA: TGCGCCAACAAACAGGGAATGAATCAGCCCCAGCATTTT
D gene: NA; V gene: TRBV15; J gene: TRBJ2-4; clone size: NA; CDR3 protein: CATSPIVTKNIQYF; CDR3 DNA: TGTGCCACCAGCCCGATTGTAACCAAAAACATTCAGTACTTC
D gene: NA; V gene: TRBV20-1; J gene: TRBJ2-3; clone size: many; CDR3 protein: CSAIRELLTDTQYF; CDR3 DNA: TGCAGTGCTATACGGGAGCTCCTCACAGATACGCAGTATTTT
D gene: NA; V gene: TRBV6-1; J gene: TRBJ1-3; clone size: many; CDR3 protein: CASSELPSGGLNTIYF; CDR3 DNA: TGTGCCAGCAGTGAACTCCCAAGTGGGGGGTTGAACACCATATATTTT
D gene: NA; V gene: TRBV6-4; J gene: TRBJ2-2; clone size: NA; CDR3 protein: CASIRGLNTGELFF; CDR3 DNA: TGTGCCAGCATCAGGGGACTGAACACCGGGGAGCTGTTTTTT
D gene: NA; V gene: TRBV12-3/TRBV12-4; J gene: TRBJ1-2; clone size: NA; CDR3 protein: CASMDDSGRTNYGYTF; CDR3 DNA: TGTGCCAGCATGGATGACAGTGGCAGAACTAACTATGGCTACACCTTC
D gene: TRBD2; V gene: TRBV27; J gene: TRBJ2-2; clone size: many; CDR3 protein: CASTGGRESGELFF; CDR3 DNA: TGTGCCAGCACCGGTGGGCGGGAGTCCGGGGAGCTGTTTTTT
D gene: TRBD1; V gene: TRBV30; J gene: TRBJ1-2; clone size: few; CDR3 protein: CAWSRGTGYGYTF; CDR3 DNA: TGTGCCTGGAGTCGCGGGACAGGGTACGGCTACACCTTC
D gene: NA; V gene: TRBV19; J gene: TRBJ1-2; clone size: many; CDR3 protein: CASSNRLQGSDYTF; CDR3 DNA: TGTGCCAGTAGTAACCGTTTGCAGGGCAGCGACTACACCTTC
D gene: NA; V gene: TRBV10-3; J gene: TRBJ1-1; clone size: few; CDR3 protein: CAINPGTAVSEAFF; CDR3 DNA: TGTGCCATCAACCCAGGGACGGCGGTATCTGAAGCTTTCTTT
D gene: TRBD1; V gene: TRBV29-1; J gene: TRBJ1-1; clone size: many; CDR3 protein: CSATISPGTGEAFF; CDR3 DNA: TGCAGCGCTACAATCTCTCCCGGGACAGGCGAAGCTTTCTTT
D gene: TRBD2; V gene: TRBV18; J gene: TRBJ2-1; clone size: few; CDR3 protein: CASSPPLLAGPYNEQFF; CDR3 DNA: TGTGCCAGCTCACCCCCCCTTCTAGCGGGGCCCTACAATGAGCAGTTCTTC
D gene: NA; V gene: TRBV30; J gene: TRBJ1-3; clone size: many; CDR3 protein: CAWELGTDTIYF; CDR3 DNA: TGTGCCTGGGAATTAGGTACAGACACCATATATTTT
D gene: TRBD2; V gene: TRBV12-3/TRBV12-4; J gene: TRBJ2-1; clone size: many; CDR3 protein: CASSLGWGGLAGLGGNEQFF; CDR3 DNA: TGTGCCAGCAGTTTAGGGTGGGGCGGACTAGCGGGATTGGGGGGCAATGAGCAGTTCTTC
D gene: TRBD2; V gene: TRBV10-3; J gene: TRBJ2-1; clone size: many; CDR3 protein: CAVRSGTSGRGGNNEQFF; CDR3 DNA: TGTGCCGTCCGATCCGGGACTAGCGGGAGAGGAGGAAACAATGAGCAGTTCTTC
D gene: NA; V gene: TRBV10-3; J gene: TRBJ1-5; clone size: few; CDR3 protein: CAISDLGNQPQHF; CDR3 DNA: TGTGCCATCAGTGATCTAGGGAATCAGCCCCAGCATTTT
D gene: NA; V gene: TRBV2; J gene: TRBJ2-1; clone size: many; CDR3 protein: CASTTGGSYNEQFF; CDR3 DNA: TGTGCCAGCACGACTGGAGGCTCCTACAATGAGCAGTTCTTC
D gene: NA; V gene: TRBV9; J gene: TRBJ2-7; clone size: many; CDR3 protein: CASSRDSYEQYF; CDR3 DNA: TGTGCCAGCAGCCGAGACTCCTACGAGCAGTACTTC
D gene: NA; V gene: TRBV4-1; J gene: TRBJ2-7; clone size: once; CDR3 protein: CASSQDRRDFLYEQYF; CDR3 DNA: TGCGCCAGCAGCCAAGATAGACGGGACTTTCTATACGAGCAGTACTTC
D gene: TRBD1; V gene: TRBV2; J gene: TRBJ2-1; clone size: NA; CDR3 protein: CASSERTGGSNEQFF; CDR3 DNA: TGTGCCAGCAGTGAACGGACAGGGGGATCGAATGAGCAGTTCTTC
D gene: TRBD1; V gene: TRBV6-2/TRBV6-3; J gene: TRBJ1-5; clone size: many; CDR3 protein: CASSYSGTGYNQPQHF; CDR3 DNA: TGTGCCAGCAGTTACAGCGGGACAGGGTACAATCAGCCCCAGCATTTT
D gene: NA; V gene: TRBV9; J gene: TRBJ2-1; clone size: NA; CDR3 protein: CASSARKTLSSYNEQFF; CDR3 DNA: TGTGCCAGCAGCGCCCGTAAGACTCTCAGCTCCTACAATGAGCAGTTCTTC
D gene: TRBD1; V gene: TRBV12-3/TRBV12-4; J gene: TRBJ1-2; clone size: many; CDR3 protein: CASSLFGTEDYGYTF; CDR3 DNA: TGTGCCAGCAGTTTATTTGGGACAGAGGACTATGGCTACACCTTC
D gene: TRBD1; V gene: TRBV5-1; J gene: TRBJ1-2; clone size: many; CDR3 protein: CASSLAPGGHGYTF; CDR3 DNA: TGCGCCAGCAGCTTGGCCCCAGGGGGTCATGGCTACACCTTC
D gene: NA; V gene: TRBV5-5; J gene: TRBJ1-5; clone size: many; CDR3 protein: CASSGQGQPQHF; CDR3 DNA: TGTGCCAGCAGCGGGCAGGGTCAGCCCCAGCATTTT
D gene: TRBD2; V gene: TRBV6-5; J gene: TRBJ2-2; clone size: NA; CDR3 protein: CASSYLSGSGELFF; CDR3 DNA: TGTGCCAGCAGTTACCTTAGCGGGTCCGGGGAGCTGTTTTTT
D gene: NA; V gene: TRBV11-1; J gene: TRBJ1-2; clone size: NA; CDR3 protein: CASSPAGLGVYGYTF; CDR3 DNA: TGTGCCAGCAGCCCGGCAGGCCTGGGGGTCTATGGCTACACCTTC
D gene: NA; V gene: TRBV19; J gene: TRBJ1-5; clone size: many; CDR3 protein: CASSTGVNQPQHF; CDR3 DNA: TGTGCCAGTAGTACGGGGGTCAATCAGCCCCAGCATTTT
D gene: TRBD1; V gene: TRBV6-1; J gene: TRBJ2-6; clone size: NA; CDR3 protein: CASSRTGYSTGANVLTF; CDR3 DNA: TGTGCCAGCAGCCGGACAGGGTATTCTACTGGGGCCAACGTCCTGACTTTC
D gene: TRBD2; V gene: TRBV14; J gene: TRBJ2-1; clone size: NA; CDR3 protein: CASSPTPLAGEQFF; CDR3 DNA: TGTGCCAGCAGCCCCACCCCTCTAGCGGGTGAGCAGTTCTTC
D gene: TRBD1; V gene: TRBV12-3/TRBV12-4; J gene: TRBJ1-1; clone size: NA; CDR3 protein: CASSLGTVDTEAFF; CDR3 DNA: TGTGCCAGCAGTCTAGGGACAGTGGACACTGAAGCTTTCTTT
D gene: NA; V gene: TRBV29-1; J gene: TRBJ1-1; clone size: NA; CDR3 protein: CSVETGIGTEAFF; CDR3 DNA: TGCAGCGTCGAAACAGGGATCGGCACTGAAGCTTTCTTT
D gene: NA; V gene: TRBV7-6; J gene: TRBJ1-2; clone size: NA; CDR3 protein: CASSTLSREGYTF; CDR3 DNA: TGTGCCAGCAGCACCTTGTCCAGGGAAGGCTACACCTTC